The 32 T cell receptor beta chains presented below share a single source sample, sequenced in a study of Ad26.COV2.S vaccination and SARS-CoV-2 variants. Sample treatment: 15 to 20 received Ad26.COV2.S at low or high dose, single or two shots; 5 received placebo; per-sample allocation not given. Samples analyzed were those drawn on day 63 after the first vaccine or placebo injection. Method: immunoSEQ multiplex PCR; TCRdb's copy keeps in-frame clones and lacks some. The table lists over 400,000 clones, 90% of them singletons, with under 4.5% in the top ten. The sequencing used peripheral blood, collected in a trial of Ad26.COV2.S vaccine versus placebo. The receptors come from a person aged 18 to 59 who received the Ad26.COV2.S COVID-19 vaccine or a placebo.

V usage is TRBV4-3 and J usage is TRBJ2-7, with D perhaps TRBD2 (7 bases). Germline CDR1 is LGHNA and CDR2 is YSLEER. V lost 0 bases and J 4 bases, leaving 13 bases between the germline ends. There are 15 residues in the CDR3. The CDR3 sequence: CASSQEGGVWYEQYF. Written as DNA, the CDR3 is TGCGCCAGCAGCCAAGAAGGGGGGGTCTGGTACGAGCAGTACTTC.

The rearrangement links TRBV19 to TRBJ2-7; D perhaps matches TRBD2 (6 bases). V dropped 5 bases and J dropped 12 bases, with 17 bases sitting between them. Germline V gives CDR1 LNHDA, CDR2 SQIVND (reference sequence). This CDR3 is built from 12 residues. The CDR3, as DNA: TGTGCCAGTAGTGCCCGGGACTCACCTCTGTACTTC. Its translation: CASSARDSPLYF. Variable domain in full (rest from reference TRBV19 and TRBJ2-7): DGGITQSPKYLFRKEGQNVTLSCEQNLNHDAMYWYRQDPGQGLRLIYYSQIVNDFQKGDIAEGYSVSREKKESFPLTVTSAQKNPTAFYLCASSARDSPLYFGPGTRLTVT.

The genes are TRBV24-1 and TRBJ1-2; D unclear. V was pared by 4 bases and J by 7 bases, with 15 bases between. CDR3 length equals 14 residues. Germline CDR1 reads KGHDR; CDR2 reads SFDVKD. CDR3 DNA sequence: TGTGCCACCAGTGACGGTTGGGGTGAATCTGGCTACACCTTC. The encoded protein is CATSDGWGESGYTF.

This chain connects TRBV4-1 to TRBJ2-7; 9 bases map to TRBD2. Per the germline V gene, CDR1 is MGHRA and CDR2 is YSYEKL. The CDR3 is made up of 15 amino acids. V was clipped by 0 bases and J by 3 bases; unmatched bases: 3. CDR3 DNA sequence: TGCGCCAGCAGCCAAGAGTATAGCGGGAGCTACGAGCAGTACTTC. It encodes CASSQEYSGSYEQYF.

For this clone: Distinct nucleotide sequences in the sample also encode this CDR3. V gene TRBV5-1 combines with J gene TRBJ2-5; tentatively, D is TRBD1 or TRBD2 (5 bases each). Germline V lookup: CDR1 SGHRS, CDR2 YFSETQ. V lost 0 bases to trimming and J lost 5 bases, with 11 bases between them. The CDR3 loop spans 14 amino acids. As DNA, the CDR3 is TGCGCCAGCAGCTTGGCCCGGGGACGGGAGACCCAGTACTTC. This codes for CASSLARGRETQYF.

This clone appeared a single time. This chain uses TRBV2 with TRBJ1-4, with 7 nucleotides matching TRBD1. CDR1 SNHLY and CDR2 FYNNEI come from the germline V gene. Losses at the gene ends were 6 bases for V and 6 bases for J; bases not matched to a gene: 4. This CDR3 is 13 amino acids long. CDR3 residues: CASRSGQYEKLFF. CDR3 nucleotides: TGTGCCAGCAGATCGGGACAGTATGAAAAACTGTTTTTT.

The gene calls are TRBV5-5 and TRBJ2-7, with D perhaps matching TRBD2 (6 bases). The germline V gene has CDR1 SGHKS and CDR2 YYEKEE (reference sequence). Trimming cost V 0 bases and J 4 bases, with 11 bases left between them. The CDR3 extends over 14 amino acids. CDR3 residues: CASSLAVGGYEQYF. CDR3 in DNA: TGTGCCAGCAGCTTGGCGGTTGGGGGGTACGAGCAGTACTTC.

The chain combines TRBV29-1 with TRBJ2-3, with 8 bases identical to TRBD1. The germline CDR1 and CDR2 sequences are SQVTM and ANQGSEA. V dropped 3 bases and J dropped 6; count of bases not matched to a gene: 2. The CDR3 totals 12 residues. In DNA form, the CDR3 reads TGCAGCGTTGATCCAGGGGGCGATACGCAGTATTTT. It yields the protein CSVDPGGDTQYF.

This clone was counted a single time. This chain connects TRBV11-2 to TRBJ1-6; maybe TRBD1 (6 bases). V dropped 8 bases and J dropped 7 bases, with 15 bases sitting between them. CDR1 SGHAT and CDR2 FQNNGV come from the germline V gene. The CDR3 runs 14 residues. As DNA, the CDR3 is TGTGCCAGCGGCCCTCCGGGGGCGAATTCACCCCTCCACTTT. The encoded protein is CASGPPGANSPLHF.

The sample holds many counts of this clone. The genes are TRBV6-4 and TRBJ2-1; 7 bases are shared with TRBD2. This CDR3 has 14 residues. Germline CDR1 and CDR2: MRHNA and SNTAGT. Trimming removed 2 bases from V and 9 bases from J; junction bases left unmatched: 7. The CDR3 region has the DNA TGTGCCAGCAGTGACGAGGGAGGGTCGAGTGAGCAGTTCTTC. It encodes CASSDEGGSSEQFF.

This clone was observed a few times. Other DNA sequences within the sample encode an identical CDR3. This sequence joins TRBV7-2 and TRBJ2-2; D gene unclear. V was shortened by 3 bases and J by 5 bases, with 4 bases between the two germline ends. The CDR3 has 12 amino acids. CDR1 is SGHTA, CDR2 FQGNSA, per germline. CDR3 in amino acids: CASSLNTGELFF. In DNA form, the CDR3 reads TGTGCCAGCAGCTTGAATACCGGGGAGCTGTTTTTT.

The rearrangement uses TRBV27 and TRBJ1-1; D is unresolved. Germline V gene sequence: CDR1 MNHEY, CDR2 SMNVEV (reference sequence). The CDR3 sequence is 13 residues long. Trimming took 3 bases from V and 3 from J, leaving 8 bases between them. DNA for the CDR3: TGTGCCAGCAGTTTTAAGGACGACACTGAAGCTTTCTTT. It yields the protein CASSFKDDTEAFF.

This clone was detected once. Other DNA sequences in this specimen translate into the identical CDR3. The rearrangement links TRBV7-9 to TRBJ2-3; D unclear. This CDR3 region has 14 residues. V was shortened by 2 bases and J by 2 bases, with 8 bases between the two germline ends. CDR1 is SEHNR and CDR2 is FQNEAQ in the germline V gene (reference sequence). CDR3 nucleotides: TGTGCCAGCAGCTTAACCGGACCCACAGATACGCAGTATTTT. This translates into CASSLTGPTDTQYF.

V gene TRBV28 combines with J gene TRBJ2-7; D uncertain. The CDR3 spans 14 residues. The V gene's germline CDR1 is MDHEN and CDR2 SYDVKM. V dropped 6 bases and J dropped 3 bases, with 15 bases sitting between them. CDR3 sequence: CASRPVGNFYEQYF. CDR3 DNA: TGTGCCAGCAGGCCGGTGGGGAACTTCTACGAGCAGTACTTC.

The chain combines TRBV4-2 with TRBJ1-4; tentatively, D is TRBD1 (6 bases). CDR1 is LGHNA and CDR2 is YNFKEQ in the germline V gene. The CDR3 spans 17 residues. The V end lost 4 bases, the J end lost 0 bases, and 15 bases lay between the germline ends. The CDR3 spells CASSPGTREATNEKLFF. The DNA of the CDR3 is TGTGCCAGCAGCCCCGGGACAAGGGAAGCAACTAATGAAAAACTGTTTTTT.

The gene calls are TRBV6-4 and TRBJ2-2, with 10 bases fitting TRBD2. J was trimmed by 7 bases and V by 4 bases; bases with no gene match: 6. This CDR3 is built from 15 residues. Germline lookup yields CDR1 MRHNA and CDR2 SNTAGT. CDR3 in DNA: TGTGCCAGCAGTGGTAGCGGGAGGAATATCGGGGAGCTGTTTTTT. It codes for CASSGSGRNIGELFF.

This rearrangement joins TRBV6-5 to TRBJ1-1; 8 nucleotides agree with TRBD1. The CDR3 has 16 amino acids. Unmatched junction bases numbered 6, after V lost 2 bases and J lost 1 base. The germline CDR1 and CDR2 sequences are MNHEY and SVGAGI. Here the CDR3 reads CASSYRTGTGNTEAFF. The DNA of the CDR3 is TGTGCCAGCAGTTACCGGACTGGGACAGGGAACACTGAAGCTTTCTTT.

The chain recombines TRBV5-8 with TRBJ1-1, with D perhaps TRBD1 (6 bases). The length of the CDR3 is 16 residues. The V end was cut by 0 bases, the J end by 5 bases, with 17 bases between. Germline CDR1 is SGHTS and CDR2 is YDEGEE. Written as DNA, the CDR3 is TGTGCCAGCAGCTTGGACCCGGGGGGCGTGAGGACTGAAGCTTTCTTT. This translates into CASSLDPGGVRTEAFF. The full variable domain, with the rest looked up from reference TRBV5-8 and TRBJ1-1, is EAGVTQSPTHLIKTRGQQATLRCSPISGHTSVYWYQQALGLGLQFLLWYDEGEERNRGNFPPRFSGRQFPNYSSELNVNALELEDSALYLCASSLDPGGVRTEAFFGQGTRLTVV.

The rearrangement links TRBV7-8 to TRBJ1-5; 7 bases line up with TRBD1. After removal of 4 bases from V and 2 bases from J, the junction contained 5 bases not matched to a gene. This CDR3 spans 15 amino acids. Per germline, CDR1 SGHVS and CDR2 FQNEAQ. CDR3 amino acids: CASSYHRGGNQPQHF. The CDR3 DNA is TGTGCCAGCAGCTACCACAGGGGTGGCAATCAGCCCCAGCATTTT.

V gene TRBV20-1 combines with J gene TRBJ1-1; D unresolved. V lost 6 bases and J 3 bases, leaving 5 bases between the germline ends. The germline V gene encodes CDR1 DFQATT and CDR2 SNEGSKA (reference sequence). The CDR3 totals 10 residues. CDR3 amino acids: CSAVYTEAFF. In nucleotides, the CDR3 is TGCAGTGCCGTCTACACTGAAGCTTTCTTT.

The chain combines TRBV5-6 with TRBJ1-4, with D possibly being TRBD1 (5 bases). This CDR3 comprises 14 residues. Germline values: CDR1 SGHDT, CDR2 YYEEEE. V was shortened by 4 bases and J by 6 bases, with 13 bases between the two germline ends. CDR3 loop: CASSLGRTDEKLFF. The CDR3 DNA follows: TGTGCCAGCAGCCTGGGACGGACGGATGAAAAACTGTTTTTT.

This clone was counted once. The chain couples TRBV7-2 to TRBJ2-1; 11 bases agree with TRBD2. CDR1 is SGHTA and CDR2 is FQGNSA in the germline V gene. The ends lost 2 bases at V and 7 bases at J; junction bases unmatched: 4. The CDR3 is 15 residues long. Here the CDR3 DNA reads TGTGCCAGCAGCTTAAACCCTAGCGGGAGGAATGAGCAGTTCTTC. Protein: CASSLNPSGRNEQFF.

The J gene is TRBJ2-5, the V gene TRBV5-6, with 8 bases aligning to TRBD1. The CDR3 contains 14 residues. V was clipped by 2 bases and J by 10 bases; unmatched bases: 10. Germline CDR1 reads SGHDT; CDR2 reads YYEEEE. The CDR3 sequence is CASSFTDRGGGQYF. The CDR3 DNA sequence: TGTGCCAGCAGCTTCACCGACAGGGGTGGGGGCCAGTACTTC.

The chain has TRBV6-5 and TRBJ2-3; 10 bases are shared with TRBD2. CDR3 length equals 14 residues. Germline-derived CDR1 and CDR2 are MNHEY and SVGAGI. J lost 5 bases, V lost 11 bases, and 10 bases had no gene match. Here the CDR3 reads CAAAGSGRVDTQYF. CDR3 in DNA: TGTGCCGCTGCCGGGAGCGGGAGGGTAGATACGCAGTATTTT.

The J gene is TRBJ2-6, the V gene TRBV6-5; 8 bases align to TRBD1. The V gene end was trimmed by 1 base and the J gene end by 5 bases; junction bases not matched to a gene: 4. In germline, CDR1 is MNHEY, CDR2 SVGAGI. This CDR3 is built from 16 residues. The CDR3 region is CASSYFGTGWANVLTF. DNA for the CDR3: TGTGCCAGCAGTTACTTCGGGACAGGCTGGGCCAACGTCCTGACTTTC.

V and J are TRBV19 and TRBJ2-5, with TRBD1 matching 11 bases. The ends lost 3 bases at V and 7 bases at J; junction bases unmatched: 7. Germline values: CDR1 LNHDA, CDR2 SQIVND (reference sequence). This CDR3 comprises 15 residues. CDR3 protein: CASSIGDRGWRTQYF. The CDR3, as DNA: TGTGCCAGTAGTATCGGGGACAGGGGGTGGAGGACCCAGTACTTC.

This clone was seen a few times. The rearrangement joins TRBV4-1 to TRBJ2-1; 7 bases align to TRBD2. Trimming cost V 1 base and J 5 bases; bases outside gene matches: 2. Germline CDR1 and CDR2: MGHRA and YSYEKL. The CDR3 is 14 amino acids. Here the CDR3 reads CASSQGTRDNEQFF. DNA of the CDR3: TGCGCCAGCAGCCAAGGGACTAGAGACAATGAGCAGTTCTTC.

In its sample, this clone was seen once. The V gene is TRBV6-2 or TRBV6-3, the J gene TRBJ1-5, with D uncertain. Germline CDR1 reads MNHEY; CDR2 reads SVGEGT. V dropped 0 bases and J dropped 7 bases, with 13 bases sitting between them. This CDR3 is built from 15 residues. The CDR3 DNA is TGTGCCAGCAGTTACTCGCTACAACCAAGGCAGCCCCAGCATTTT. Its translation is CASSYSLQPRQPQHF.

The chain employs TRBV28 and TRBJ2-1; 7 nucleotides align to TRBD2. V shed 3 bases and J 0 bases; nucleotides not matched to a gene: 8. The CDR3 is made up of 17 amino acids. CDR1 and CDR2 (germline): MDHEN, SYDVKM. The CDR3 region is CASSLEGGTVSYNEQFF. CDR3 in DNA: TGTGCCAGCAGTTTGGAGGGAGGGACTGTCTCCTACAATGAGCAGTTCTTC.

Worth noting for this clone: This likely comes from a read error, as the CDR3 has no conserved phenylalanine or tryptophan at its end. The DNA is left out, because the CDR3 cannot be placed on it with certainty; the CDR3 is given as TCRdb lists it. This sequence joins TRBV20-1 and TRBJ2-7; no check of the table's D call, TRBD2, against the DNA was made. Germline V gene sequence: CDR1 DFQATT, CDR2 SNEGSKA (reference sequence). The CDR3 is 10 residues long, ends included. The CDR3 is CSARDKGLVI.

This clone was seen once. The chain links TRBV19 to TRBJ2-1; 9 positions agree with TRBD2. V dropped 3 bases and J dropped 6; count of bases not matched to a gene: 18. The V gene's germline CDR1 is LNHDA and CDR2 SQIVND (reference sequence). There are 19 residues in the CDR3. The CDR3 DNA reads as TGTGCCAGTAGTATTCGGCCAGGGGGGGCTAGCGGGATCGTCAATGAGCAGTTCTTC. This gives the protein CASSIRPGGASGIVNEQFF.

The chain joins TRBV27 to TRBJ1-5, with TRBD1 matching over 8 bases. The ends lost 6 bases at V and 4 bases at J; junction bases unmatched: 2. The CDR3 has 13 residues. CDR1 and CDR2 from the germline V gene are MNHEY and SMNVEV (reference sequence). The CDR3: CASRDRANQPQHF. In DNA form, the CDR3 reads TGTGCCAGCAGGGACAGGGCGAATCAGCCCCAGCATTTT.